The T cell receptor (beta chain) under discussion was sequenced for a study of T cell responses to AZD1222 COVID-19 vaccine. Study results and caveats: Two doses of AZD1222 preceded a rise in Spike-specific TCR breadth and depth.

The data were produced by immunoSEQ multiplex PCR, yet TCRdb's version contains in-frame clones alone and is incomplete. Of about 140,000 clones listed, 80% to 95% are singletons. A remark on this clone: Its matching antigen is unknown.

Between the trimmed V and J ends, which lost 2 bases and 3 bases, there was a span of 8 bases. Per germline, CDR1 MNHEY and CDR2 SMNVEV (reference sequence). This CDR3 has 14 amino acids. This chain links TRBV27 with TRBJ1-5; D gene ambiguous. The specimen was peripheral blood, collected on day 0 of AZD1222 vaccination. The sequence was obtained from an adult in good health. The DNA for the CDR3 is TGTGCCAGCAGTTTAGCTGTATACAATCAGCCCCAGCATTTT. Translated: CASSLAVYNQPQHF.